This T cell receptor beta chain was found in a study of T cell repertoires in cytomegalovirus infection. Study-wide background: Based on public TCR beta signatures, there were indications of CMV infection and of a matching HLA type.

TCRdb reprocessed the reads via MiXCR and lists one record per CDR3 protein. The table shows hundreds of thousands of distinct CDR3 sequences, with 15% to 20% occurring only once. The V gene lost 8 bases and the J gene lost 3 bases, with 7 bases spanning the gap. Germline CDR1 is SGHTA and CDR2 is FQGNSA. The CDR3 runs to 11 residues. Notes on the study in general: The cumulative frequency of public TCR beta families identified carriers of CMV plus the relevant HLA. HLA-C-restricted CMV clonotypes gave the most frequent clonotype in two of eight donors.

This clonotype was seen many times. Its antigen is currently unknown. The chain combines TRBV7-2 with TRBJ1-2; D unclear. The sequenced sample consisted of PBMCs. The source is a human donor in good health (CMV status not recorded). Some clones in this sample may be carry-over from other donors' samples. This chain's CDR3 is CASGDYYGYTF. Here the CDR3 DNA reads TGTGCCAGCGGTGACTACTATGGCTACACCTTC.